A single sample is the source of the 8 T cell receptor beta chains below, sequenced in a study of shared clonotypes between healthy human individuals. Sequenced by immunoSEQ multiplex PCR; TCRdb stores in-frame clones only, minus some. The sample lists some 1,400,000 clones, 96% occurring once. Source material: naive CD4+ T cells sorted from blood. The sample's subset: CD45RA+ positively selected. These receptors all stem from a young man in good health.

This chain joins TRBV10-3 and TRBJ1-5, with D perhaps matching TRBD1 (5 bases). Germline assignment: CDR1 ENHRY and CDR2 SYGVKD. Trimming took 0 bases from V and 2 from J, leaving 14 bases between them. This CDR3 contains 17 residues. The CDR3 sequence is CAISESKSGRGNQPQHF. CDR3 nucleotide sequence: TGTGCCATCAGTGAGTCGAAGAGTGGCAGGGGCAATCAGCCCCAGCATTTT.

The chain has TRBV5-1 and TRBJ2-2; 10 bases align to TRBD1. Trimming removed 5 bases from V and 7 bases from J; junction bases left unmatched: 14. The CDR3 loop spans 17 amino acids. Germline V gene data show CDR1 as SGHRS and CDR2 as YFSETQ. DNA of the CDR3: TGCGCCAGCAGGTCCGGGACAGGGGCGCCCCAAGGCGGGGAGCTGTTTTTT. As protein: CASRSGTGAPQGGELFF.

Here the CDR3 DNA reads TGTGCCAGCAGCCAAGACCTCGGGAATTTTCATGAGCAGTTCTTC. Translating gives CASSQDLGNFHEQFF. V and J are TRBV4-2 and TRBJ2-1, with D tentatively TRBD2 (5 bases). The V and J ends lost 0 bases and 8 bases respectively, with 14 bases between them. Germline V gene lookup returns CDR1 LGHNA and CDR2 YNFKEQ. There are 15 residues in the CDR3.

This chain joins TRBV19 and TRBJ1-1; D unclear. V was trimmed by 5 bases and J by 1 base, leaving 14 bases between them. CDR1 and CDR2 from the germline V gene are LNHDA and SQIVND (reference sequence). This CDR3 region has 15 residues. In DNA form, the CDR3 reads TGTGCCAGTAGTTCACCTGGCAGTAAGAACACTGAAGCTTTCTTT. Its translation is CASSSPGSKNTEAFF.

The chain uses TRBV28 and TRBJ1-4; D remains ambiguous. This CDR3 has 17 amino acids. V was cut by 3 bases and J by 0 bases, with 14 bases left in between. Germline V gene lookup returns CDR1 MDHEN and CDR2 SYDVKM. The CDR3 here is CASSFLLGGTTNEKLFF. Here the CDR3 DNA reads TGTGCCAGCAGTTTTCTCTTGGGAGGGACAACTAATGAAAAACTGTTTTTT. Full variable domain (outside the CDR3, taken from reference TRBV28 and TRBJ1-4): DVKVTQSSRYLVKRTGEKVFLECVQDMDHENMFWYRQDPGLGLRLIYFSYDVKMKEKGDIPEGYSVSREKKERFSLILESASTNQTSMYLCASSFLLGGTTNEKLFFGSGTQLSVL.

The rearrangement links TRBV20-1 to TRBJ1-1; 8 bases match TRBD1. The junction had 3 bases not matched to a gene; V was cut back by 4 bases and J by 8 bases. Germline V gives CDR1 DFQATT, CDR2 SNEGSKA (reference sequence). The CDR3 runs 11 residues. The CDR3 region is CSATRQGEAFF. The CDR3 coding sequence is TGCAGTGCTACGAGACAGGGGGAAGCTTTCTTT.

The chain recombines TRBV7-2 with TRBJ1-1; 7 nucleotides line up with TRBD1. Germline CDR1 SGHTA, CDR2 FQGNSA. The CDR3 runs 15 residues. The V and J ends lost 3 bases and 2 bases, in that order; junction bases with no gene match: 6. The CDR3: CASSFFGTANTEAFF. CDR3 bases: TGTGCCAGCAGCTTCTTCGGGACAGCTAACACTGAAGCTTTCTTT.

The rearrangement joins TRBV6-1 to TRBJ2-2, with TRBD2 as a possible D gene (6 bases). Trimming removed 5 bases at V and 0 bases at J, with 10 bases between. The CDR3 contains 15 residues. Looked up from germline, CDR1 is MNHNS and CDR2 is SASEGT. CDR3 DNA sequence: TGTGCCAGCAGTATAGCGGAACCGAACACCGGGGAGCTGTTTTTT. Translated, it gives CASSIAEPNTGELFF.